This note documents a single T cell receptor (beta chain) sequence. This entry comes from a study of blood T cell repertoires in COVID-19. Study as a whole: Samples came from the United States, Italy and Spain, spanning acute and convalescent COVID-19. PBMCs, B-cell-depleted T cells, or T cells provided the cDNA or gDNA that made up the material.

The CDR3 runs 12 residues. CDR1 and CDR2 (germline): SGHNT, YYREEE (reference sequence). Trimming took 5 bases from V and 4 from J, leaving 10 bases between them. Per the original data handling: Reference gene primer amplification gave nucleated cell count estimates. Produced via immunoSEQ multiplex PCR; TCRdb's table is partial and in-frame only. Clone size and V and J calls were adopted from that table, with D and trimming inferred from the DNA. The sample has approximately 210,000 clones, approximately 86% seen once. Sequenced: peripheral blood. The V and J genes are TRBV5-4 and TRBJ2-7, with a tentative D call TRBD1 (5 bases). This sequence was found in a middle-aged man with acute or convalescent COVID-19. CDR3 region: CASRGASYEQYF. For the CDR3, the DNA is TGTGCCAGCAGAGGGGCCTCATACGAGCAGTACTTC.